This TCR beta chain stems from a study of T-cell reconstitution after alpha-beta-depleted transplantation in children. General study results and limits: The origin of high day-60 TCRbeta diversity in some patients lay in surviving recipient T cells and thymic progenitors. Among T cells one year after transplant, newly produced cells accounted for most counts and diversity. Reportedly, alpha-beta T cells present about two months post-transplant originated from several hundred expanded clones of graft origin.

This clonotype was seen a handful of times. Its specificity is unknown. The library targeted TCRbeta and was prepared with unique molecular identifiers. TCRdb used MiXCR to reprocess the PCR reads, holding one entry per CDR3 protein. The table includes about 420,000 distinct CDR3 sequences, 15% to 20% detected once. The sequenced sample was PBMCs, mostly from graft donor cells, obtained 360 days after TCRalphabeta/CD19-depleted stem cell transplant. The clonotype comes from a boy younger than two who had a stem cell transplant for Wiskott-Aldrich syndrome, so the T cells may come from the graft donor.

This CDR3 is CASSPGVSPDTQYF. The DNA of the CDR3 is TGCGCCAGCAGCCCCGGCGTATCCCCAGATACGCAGTATTTT. The rearrangement uses TRBV4-1 and TRBJ2-3; D is ambiguous. Germline CDR1 is MGHRA and CDR2 is YSYEKL. This CDR3 is built from 14 residues. Between the trimmed V and J ends, which lost 4 bases and 4 bases, there was a span of 12 bases.